The 20 T cell receptor beta chains below all came from one sample that was sequenced in a study of response to subunit inactivated influenza vaccine. TCRdb re-called the RT-PCR reads through MiXCR, storing one row per CDR3 protein. Of fewer than 650,000 distinct CDR3 sequences listed, 13% were seen once; the top ten hold around 14%. Sequencing was performed on PBMCs from blood, taken 45 days after vaccination. The receptors stem from a man aged 50 to 60 who received an inactivated influenza vaccine.

The sample holds a few counts of this clonotype. The CDR3 nucleotides are TGCAGTGCTAGCGACGGGACTCAAAAGTGGTGGGAGCAGTTCTTC. Its translation is CSASDGTQKWWEQFF. The V gene is TRBV20-1, the J gene TRBJ2-1; D possibly corresponds to TRBD2 (6 bases). The CDR3 has 15 amino acids. The V gene's germline CDR1 is DFQATT and CDR2 SNEGSKA (reference sequence). Trimming removed 3 bases from V and 10 bases from J, with 22 bases in between.

In its sample, this clonotype was seen many times. The gene calls are TRBV5-6 and TRBJ2-7; TRBD1 matches at 8 bases. Germline-derived CDR1 and CDR2 are SGHDT and YYEEEE. J lost 0 bases, V lost 0 bases, and 2 bases had no gene match. The CDR3 covers 15 residues. The DNA for the CDR3 is TGTGCCAGCAGCTTGGGACAGGGGAACTCCTACGAGCAGTACTTC. This translates into CASSLGQGNSYEQYF.

This clonotype appeared a few times. The chain combines TRBV7-2 with TRBJ2-2, with TRBD2 identical over 11 bases. Germline CDR1 reads SGHTA; CDR2 reads FQGNSA. The V gene end was trimmed by 3 bases and the J gene end by 3 bases; junction bases not matched to a gene: 6. The CDR3 runs 17 residues. The chain's CDR3 is CASSFNPGLADTGELFF. Here the CDR3 DNA reads TGTGCCAGCAGCTTCAACCCGGGACTAGCGGACACCGGGGAGCTGTTTTTT.

Of note for this clonotype: Here the CDR3 omits its conserved ending phenylalanine or tryptophan, so a read error is the likely source. The limits of the CDR3 on the DNA are not certain, so only TCRdb's listed CDR3 is given. V is TRBV7-9 and J is TRBJ1-5; the D call of TRBD1 is as the table states it, not checked on the DNA. Inclusive of both ends, the CDR3 amounts to 9 amino acids. CDR1 SEHNR and CDR2 FQNEAQ come from the germline V gene (reference sequence). CDR3 loop: CASSLGQGL.

This chain joins TRBV20-1 and TRBJ2-5; D may be TRBD1 or TRBD2 (5 bases each). Germline V gene lookup returns CDR1 DFQATT and CDR2 SNEGSKA (reference sequence). The CDR3 loop spans 14 amino acids. Trimming shortened V by 1 base and J by 6 bases, and 15 bases separated the two germline ends. CDR3 DNA sequence: TGCAGTGCTAGAGGATTCGGGGCTTCGAAGACCCAGTACTTC. It encodes CSARGFGASKTQYF.

This clonotype was recorded at least ten times. The chain employs TRBV20-1 and TRBJ1-5; D gene uncertain. The germline V gene has CDR1 DFQATT and CDR2 SNEGSKA (reference sequence). The CDR3 contains 13 residues. With 0 bases removed from V and 4 bases from J, the gap between germline ends came to 7 bases. The CDR3 is CSAREDGNQPQHF. The CDR3 nucleotides are TGCAGTGCTAGAGAGGACGGGAATCAGCCCCAGCATTTT.

The chain recombines TRBV27 with TRBJ2-7, with a tentative D call TRBD1 (6 bases). Trimming took off 6 bases at V and 3 bases at J, with 12 bases between the two ends. CDR3 length: 13 residues. Looked up from germline, CDR1 is MNHEY and CDR2 is SMNVEV (reference sequence). The CDR3 loop reads CASSRTAIYEQYF. DNA for the CDR3: TGTGCCAGCAGCCGGACAGCAATCTACGAGCAGTACTTC.

The chain employs TRBV2 and TRBJ1-4; D not resolved. Germline V gene sequence: CDR1 SNHLY, CDR2 FYNNEI. The CDR3 is made up of 12 amino acids. Trimming stripped 3 bases from V and 12 bases from J, with 11 bases between. The DNA of the CDR3 is TGTGCCAGCAGTGAGGACCTCCCCCAACTGTTTTTT. Amino acid sequence: CASSEDLPQLFF.

The chain joins TRBV4-3 to TRBJ1-2; D ambiguous. Germline V gene lookup returns CDR1 LGHNA and CDR2 YSLEER. The V and J ends lost 0 bases and 4 bases respectively, with 12 bases between them. This CDR3 is 15 amino acids long. DNA of the CDR3: TGCGCCAGCAGCCAAGATTGGGAAGTCAGCTATGGCTACACCTTC. It specifies CASSQDWEVSYGYTF.

In its sample, this clonotype was seen a few times. The genes are TRBV29-1 and TRBJ2-2, with 8 positions matching TRBD1. CDR3 length: 16 residues. In germline, CDR1 is SQVTM, CDR2 ANQGSEA. V was pared by 1 base and J by 1 base, with 5 bases of the junction left unmatched. The CDR3 DNA is TGCAGCGTTGAAGCTCGTGGGACAGGGAACACCGGGGAGCTGTTTTTT. It specifies CSVEARGTGNTGELFF.

The chain carries TRBV28 and TRBJ2-1; the D call may be TRBD1 or TRBD2 (6 bases each). Trimming took 2 bases from V and 9 from J, leaving 11 bases between them. The CDR3 has 13 amino acids. Per the germline V gene, CDR1 is MDHEN and CDR2 is SYDVKM. CDR3 loop: CASSLQGRSEQFF. CDR3 sequence (DNA): TGTGCCAGCAGTTTACAGGGGAGGAGTGAGCAGTTCTTC. The entire variable domain, with the rest obtained from reference TRBV28 and TRBJ2-1, is as follows: DVKVTQSSRYLVKRTGEKVFLECVQDMDHENMFWYRQDPGLGLRLIYFSYDVKMKEKGDIPEGYSVSREKKERFSLILESASTNQTSMYLCASSLQGRSEQFFGPGTRLTVL.

This clonotype turned up a few times. V and J are TRBV11-2 and TRBJ2-1; TRBD2 aligns across 9 bases. There are 17 residues in the CDR3. Germline V gene sequence: CDR1 SGHAT, CDR2 FQNNGV. The ends lost 2 bases at V and 3 bases at J; junction bases unmatched: 8. The CDR3 loop is CASSLFLAGGFYNEQFF. CDR3 nucleotides: TGTGCCAGCAGCTTATTTTTGGCGGGAGGGTTCTACAATGAGCAGTTCTTC.

The genes are TRBV4-1 and TRBJ2-7; tentatively, D is TRBD1 (6 bases). Trimming cost V 1 base and J 2 bases, with 12 bases left between them. The length of the CDR3 is 15 residues. Looked up from germline, CDR1 is MGHRA and CDR2 is YSYEKL. DNA for the CDR3: TGCGCCAGCAGCCAAGGGCAGGGGCCAACCTACGAGCAGTACTTC. Protein: CASSQGQGPTYEQYF.

This clonotype was picked up many times. This rearrangement joins TRBV10-3 to TRBJ2-1; a weak D match, TRBD1 (6 bases). CDR3 length: 19 amino acids. Trimming took off 0 bases at V and 0 bases at J, with 18 bases between the two ends. Germline V gene data show CDR1 as ENHRY and CDR2 as SYGVKD. CDR3 residues: CAISESVRPGASSYNEQFF. The CDR3 DNA sequence: TGTGCCATCAGTGAGTCGGTGCGTCCAGGGGCGAGCTCCTACAATGAGCAGTTCTTC.

The CDR3 sequence is CASSYSNAAGMQFF. CDR3 nucleotide sequence: TGTGCCAGCAGTTACTCGAATGCCGCGGGTATGCAGTTCTTC. V usage is TRBV6-5 and J usage is TRBJ2-1; tentatively, D is TRBD2 (5 bases). V shed 0 bases and J shed 12 bases, with 15 bases lying between them. Germline V CDR1 and CDR2: MNHEY, SVGAGI. CDR3 length: 14 amino acids.

Only a few counts were recorded for this clonotype. The gene calls are TRBV5-6 and TRBJ2-3, with TRBD2 identical over 8 bases. Per the germline V gene, CDR1 is SGHDT and CDR2 is YYEEEE. The CDR3 loop spans 16 amino acids. V gave up 3 bases and J gave up 0 bases; unmatched junction bases: 6. Here the CDR3 reads CASSWGAGASTDTQYF. The CDR3 DNA reads TGTGCCAGCAGCTGGGGAGCGGGAGCAAGCACAGATACGCAGTATTTT.

This clonotype was seen more than once but under ten times. The chain recombines TRBV29-1 with TRBJ2-2; D might be TRBD1 (5 bases). V lost 5 bases to trimming and J lost 4 bases, with 14 bases between them. Germline CDR1 and CDR2: SQVTM and ANQGSEA. The CDR3 totals 14 residues. The CDR3 spells CSVPDSRRTGELFF. The CDR3, as DNA: TGCAGCGTTCCCGACAGTAGGCGCACCGGGGAGCTGTTTTTT.

At least ten counts were recorded for this clonotype. The J gene is TRBJ2-7, the V gene TRBV20-1; weak D call: TRBD2 (6 bases). This CDR3 is 11 amino acids long. Germline CDR1 and CDR2: DFQATT and SNEGSKA (reference sequence). V lost 1 base to trimming and J lost 7 bases, with 8 bases between them. In DNA form, the CDR3 reads TGCAGTGCTAGAGTAGCGGTTGAGCAGTACTTC. This translates into CSARVAVEQYF.

This clonotype was counted ten times or more. The chain uses TRBV10-2 and TRBJ2-5, with TRBD1 matching 9 bases. Germline CDR1 WSHSY, CDR2 SAAADI. Germline trimming cut 0 bases from V and 5 bases from J; bases unmatched to any gene: 10. The CDR3 has 17 residues. CDR3 protein: CASSESTGTGRQETQYF. The CDR3 DNA sequence: TGCGCCAGCAGTGAGTCGACAGGGACAGGGCGGCAGGAGACCCAGTACTTC.

Ten or more counts support this clonotype. The J gene is TRBJ1-6, the V gene TRBV12-3 or TRBV12-4; D unresolved. The CDR3 is 16 residues long. V was cut by 8 bases and J by 0 bases, with 14 bases left in between. The CDR3 sequence is CASGSLRSSYNSPLHF. CDR3 nucleotide sequence: TGTGCCAGCGGGTCTCTCAGGAGCTCCTATAATTCACCCCTCCACTTT.